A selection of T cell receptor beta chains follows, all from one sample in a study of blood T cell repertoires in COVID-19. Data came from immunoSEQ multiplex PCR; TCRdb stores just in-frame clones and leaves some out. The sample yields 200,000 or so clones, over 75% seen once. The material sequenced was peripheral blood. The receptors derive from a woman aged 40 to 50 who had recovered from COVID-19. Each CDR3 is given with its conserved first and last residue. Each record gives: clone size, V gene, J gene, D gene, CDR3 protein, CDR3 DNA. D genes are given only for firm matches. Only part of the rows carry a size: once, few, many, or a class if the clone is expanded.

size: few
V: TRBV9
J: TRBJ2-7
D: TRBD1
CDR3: CASSEGSGTGISYEQYF
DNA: TGTGCCAGCAGCGAGGGATCCGGGACAGGGATCTCCTACGAGCAGTACTTC

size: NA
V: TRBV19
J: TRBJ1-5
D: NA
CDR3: CASRESGVRQPQHF
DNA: TGTGCCAGCCGGGAGTCCGGGGTTCGGCAGCCCCAGCATTTT

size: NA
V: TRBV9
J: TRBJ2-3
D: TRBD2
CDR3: CASIVLAGGSTDTQYF
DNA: TGTGCCAGCATCGTCCTAGCGGGAGGGAGCACAGATACGCAGTATTTT

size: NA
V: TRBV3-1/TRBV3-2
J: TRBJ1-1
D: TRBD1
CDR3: CASSHQQGPEAFF
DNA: TGTGCCAGCAGCCACCAACAGGGGCCTGAAGCTTTCTTT

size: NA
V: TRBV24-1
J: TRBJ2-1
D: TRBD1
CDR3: CATSDPLGQGGSYNEQFF
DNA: TGTGCCACCAGTGATCCCTTGGGACAGGGGGGATCCTACAATGAGCAGTTCTTC

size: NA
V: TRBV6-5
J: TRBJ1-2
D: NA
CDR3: CASNRDHRGYGYTF
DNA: TGTGCCAGCAACCGGGACCATAGGGGGTATGGCTACACCTTC

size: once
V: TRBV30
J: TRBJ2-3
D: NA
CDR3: CAWSFGTTDTQYF
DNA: TGTGCCTGGAGTTTCGGGACTACAGATACGCAGTATTTT

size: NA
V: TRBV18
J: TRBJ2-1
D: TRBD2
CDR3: CASSQAGGAYNEQFF
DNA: TGTGCCAGCTCACAGGCGGGAGGGGCCTACAATGAGCAGTTCTTC

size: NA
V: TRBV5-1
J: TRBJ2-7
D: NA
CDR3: CASSNPTESGEQYF
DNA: TGCGCCAGCAGCAACCCCACGGAGTCGGGCGAGCAGTACTTC

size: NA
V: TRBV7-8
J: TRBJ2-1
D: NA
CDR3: CASSFGSSSYNEQFF
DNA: TGTGCCAGCAGCTTCGGGTCGAGCTCCTACAATGAGCAGTTCTTC

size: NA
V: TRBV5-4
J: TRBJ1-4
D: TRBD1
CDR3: CASSTWTGTNEKLFF
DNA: TGTGCCAGCAGCACCTGGACAGGGACTAATGAAAAACTGTTTTTT

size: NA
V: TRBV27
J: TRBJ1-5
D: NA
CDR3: CASSFYPPNQPQHF
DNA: TGTGCCAGCAGTTTCTACCCCCCAAATCAGCCCCAGCATTTT

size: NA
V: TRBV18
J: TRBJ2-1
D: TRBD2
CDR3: CASSPPSGRATNEQFF
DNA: TGTGCCAGCTCACCACCGAGCGGGAGGGCTACGAATGAGCAGTTCTTC

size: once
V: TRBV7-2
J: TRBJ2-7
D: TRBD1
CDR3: CASSLDRTGNEQYF
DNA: TGTGCCAGCAGCTTAGATCGGACAGGGAACGAGCAGTACTTC

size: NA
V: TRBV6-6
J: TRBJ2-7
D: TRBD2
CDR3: CASSQSPGLAELPPYEQYF
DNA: TGTGCCAGCAGTCAGTCCCCGGGACTAGCGGAGCTTCCACCCTACGAGCAGTACTTC

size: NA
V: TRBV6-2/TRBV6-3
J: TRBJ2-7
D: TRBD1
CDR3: CASSYSRTGMFNEQYF
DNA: TGTGCCAGCAGTTACTCTAGGACAGGGATGTTCAACGAGCAGTACTTC

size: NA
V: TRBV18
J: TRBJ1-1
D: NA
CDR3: CASSPWQEAGSAEAFF
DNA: TGTGCCAGCTCACCGTGGCAGGAAGCTGGTAGCGCTGAAGCTTTCTTT

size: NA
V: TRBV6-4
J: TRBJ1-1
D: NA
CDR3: CASSDNQGTEAFF
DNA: TGTGCCAGCAGTGACAATCAGGGGACTGAAGCTTTCTTT

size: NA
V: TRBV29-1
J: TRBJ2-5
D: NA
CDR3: CSAVIGETQYF
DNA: TGCAGCGCTGTGATCGGGGAGACCCAGTACTTC

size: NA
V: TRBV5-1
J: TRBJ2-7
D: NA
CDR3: CASSLGTSSYEQYF
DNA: TGCGCCAGCAGCTTGGGGACATCCTCCTACGAGCAGTACTTC

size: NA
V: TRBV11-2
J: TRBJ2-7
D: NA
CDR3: CASSRADSITYEQYF
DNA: TGTGCCAGCAGCCGGGCGGACTCCATCACCTACGAGCAGTACTTC

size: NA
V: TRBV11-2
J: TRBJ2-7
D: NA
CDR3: CASSLDFRIRTQYEQYF
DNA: TGTGCCAGCAGCTTAGATTTTAGGATAAGGACTCAATACGAGCAGTACTTC

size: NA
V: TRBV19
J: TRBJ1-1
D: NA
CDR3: CASSPGLEGTEAFF
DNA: TGTGCCAGTAGCCCGGGACTCGAAGGGACTGAAGCTTTCTTT

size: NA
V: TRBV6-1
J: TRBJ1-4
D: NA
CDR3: CASSEFDRFNEKLFF
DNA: TGTGCCAGCAGTGAATTCGACAGGTTTAATGAAAAACTGTTTTTT

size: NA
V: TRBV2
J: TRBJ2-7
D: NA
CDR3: CASSQGLTLPGEQYF
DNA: TGTGCCAGCAGCCAAGGCCTGACTCTTCCGGGCGAGCAGTACTTC

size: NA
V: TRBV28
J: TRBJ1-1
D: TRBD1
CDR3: CASSLGGQGGTEAFF
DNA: TGTGCCAGCAGTTTGGGGGGACAGGGAGGCACTGAAGCTTTCTTT